The clone carrying this TCR beta chain was observed at least ten times. Unique molecular identifiers were attached to individual cDNA molecules. One entry per CDR3 protein results from TCRdb running MiXCR on the 5' RACE reads. The table shows about 60,000 distinct CDR3 sequences, with 5.6% occurring only once. The data derive from a study of early T cells in non-severe SARS-CoV-2 infection. The CDR3 sequence is 12 residues long. Germline CDR1 reads LNHNV; CDR2 reads YYDKDF (reference sequence). V lost 5 bases to trimming and J lost 2 bases, with 7 bases between them. The source is an adult who was a healthcare worker with PCR-confirmed SARS-CoV-2 infection or an uninfected control (not recorded which). The chain carries TRBV15 and TRBJ2-7, with D perhaps being TRBD1 or TRBD2 (5 bases each). Sequenced input: whole blood. The chain's CDR3 is CATSGGPYEQYF. CDR3 in DNA: TGTGCCACCAGCGGGGGACCCTACGAGCAGTACTTC.